The sequence of this T cell receptor (beta chain) was determined in a study of blood T cell repertoires in COVID-19. Looking at the study overall: The United States, Italy and Spain provided the acute and convalescent COVID-19 samples. PBMCs, B-cell-depleted T cells, or T cells provided the cDNA or gDNA that made up the material.

During active infection, Seattle patients enrolled and were then monitored through disease. The junction had 7 bases not matched to a gene; V was cut back by 8 bases and J by 5 bases. The CDR3 loop spans 14 amino acids. Germline assignment: CDR1 SGHTA and CDR2 FQGNSA. This clone has more than one count but fewer than ten. Per the original data handling: Reference gene primers were amplified, and this amplification served to estimate nucleated cell counts. The method was immunoSEQ multiplex PCR; TCRdb's version includes in-frame clones alone and lacks a portion of them. V and J calls and clone size are given by that table; D and trimming were obtained from the DNA. Here the sample spans some 140,000 clones, 79% being singletons.

Input material: peripheral blood. The chain couples TRBV7-2 to TRBJ2-2; 8 bases are shared with TRBD2. The TCR originated in a woman in her 70s with COVID-19, enrolled during active disease. As DNA, the CDR3 is TGTGCCAGCTCGCGGGAGGTTGGGACCGGGGAGCTGTTTTTT. Amino acid sequence: CASSREVGTGELFF.